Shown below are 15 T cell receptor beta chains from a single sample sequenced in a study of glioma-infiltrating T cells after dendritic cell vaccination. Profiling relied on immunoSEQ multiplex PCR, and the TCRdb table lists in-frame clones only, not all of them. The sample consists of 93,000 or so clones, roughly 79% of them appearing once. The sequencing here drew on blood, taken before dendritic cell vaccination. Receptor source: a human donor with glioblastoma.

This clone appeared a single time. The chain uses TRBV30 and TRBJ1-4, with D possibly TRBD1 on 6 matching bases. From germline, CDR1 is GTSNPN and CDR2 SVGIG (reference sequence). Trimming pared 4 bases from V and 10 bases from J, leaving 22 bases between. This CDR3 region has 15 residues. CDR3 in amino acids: CAWIPATGPAGKLFF. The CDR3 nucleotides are TGTGCCTGGATACCAGCGACAGGACCAGCTGGAAAACTGTTTTTT.

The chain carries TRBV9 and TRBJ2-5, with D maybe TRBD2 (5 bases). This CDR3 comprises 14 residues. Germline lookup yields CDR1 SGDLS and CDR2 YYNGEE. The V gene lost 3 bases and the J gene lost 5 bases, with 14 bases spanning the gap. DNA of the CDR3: TGTGCCAGCAGCGCCACGGACTTCTGGGAGACCCAGTACTTC. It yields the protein CASSATDFWETQYF.

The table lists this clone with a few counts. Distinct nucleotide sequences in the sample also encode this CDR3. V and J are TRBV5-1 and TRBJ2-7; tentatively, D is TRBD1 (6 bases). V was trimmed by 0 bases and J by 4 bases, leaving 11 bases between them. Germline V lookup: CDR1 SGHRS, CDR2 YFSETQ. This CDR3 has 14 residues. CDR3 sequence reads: CASSLDREGYEQYF. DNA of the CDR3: TGCGCCAGCAGCTTGGACAGGGAAGGATACGAGCAGTACTTC.

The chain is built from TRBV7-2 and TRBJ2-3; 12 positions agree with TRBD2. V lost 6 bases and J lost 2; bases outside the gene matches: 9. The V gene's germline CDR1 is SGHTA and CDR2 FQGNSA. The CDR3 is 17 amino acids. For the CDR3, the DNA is TGTGCCAGCAGAAAATATCCTAGCGGGGGGGCCACAGATACGCAGTATTTT. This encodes CASRKYPSGGATDTQYF.

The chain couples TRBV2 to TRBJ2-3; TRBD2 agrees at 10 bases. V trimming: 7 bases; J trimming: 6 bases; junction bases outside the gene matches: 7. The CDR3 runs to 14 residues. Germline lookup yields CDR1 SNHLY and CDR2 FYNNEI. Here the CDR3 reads CASTQRGGLDTQYF. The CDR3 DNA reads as TGTGCCAGCACCCAGCGGGGGGGCCTGGATACGCAGTATTTT.

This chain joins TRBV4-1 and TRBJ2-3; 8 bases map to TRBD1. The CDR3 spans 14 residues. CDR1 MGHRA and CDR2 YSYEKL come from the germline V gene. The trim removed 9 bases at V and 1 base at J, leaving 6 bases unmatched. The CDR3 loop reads CASTRGPGTDTQYF. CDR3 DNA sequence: TGCGCCAGTACCAGGGGGCCGGGCACAGATACGCAGTATTTT.

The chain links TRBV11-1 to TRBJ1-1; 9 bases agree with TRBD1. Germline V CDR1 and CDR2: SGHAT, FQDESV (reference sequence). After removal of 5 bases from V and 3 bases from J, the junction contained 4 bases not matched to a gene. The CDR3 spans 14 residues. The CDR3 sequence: CASSPRTGDTEAFF. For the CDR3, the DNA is TGTGCCAGCAGCCCTCGGACAGGGGACACTGAAGCTTTCTTT.

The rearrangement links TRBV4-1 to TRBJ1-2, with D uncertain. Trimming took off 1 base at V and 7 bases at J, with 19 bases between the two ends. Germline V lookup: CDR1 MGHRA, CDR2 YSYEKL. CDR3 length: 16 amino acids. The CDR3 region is CASSQGVRRQPSGYTF. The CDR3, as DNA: TGCGCCAGCAGCCAAGGAGTTCGCAGGCAGCCATCTGGCTACACCTTC.

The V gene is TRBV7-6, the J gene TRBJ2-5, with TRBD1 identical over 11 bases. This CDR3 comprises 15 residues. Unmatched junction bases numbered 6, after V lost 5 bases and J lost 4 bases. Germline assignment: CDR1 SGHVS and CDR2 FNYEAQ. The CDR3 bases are TGTGCCAGCAGCCCGGACAGGGGGCGTTTAGAGACCCAGTACTTC. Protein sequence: CASSPDRGRLETQYF.

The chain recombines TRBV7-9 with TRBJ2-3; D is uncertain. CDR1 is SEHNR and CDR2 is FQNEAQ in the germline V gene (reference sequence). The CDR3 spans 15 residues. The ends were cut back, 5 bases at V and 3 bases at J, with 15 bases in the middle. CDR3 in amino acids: CASSARDWPTDTQYF. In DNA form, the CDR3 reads TGTGCCAGCAGCGCTCGCGACTGGCCGACAGATACGCAGTATTTT.

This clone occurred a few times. CDR3 nucleotides: TGCAGCGTCCGGACAGGGGAAGATACGCAGTATTTT. It yields the protein CSVRTGEDTQYF. V gene TRBV29-1 combines with J gene TRBJ2-3; 9 positions agree with TRBD1. The CDR3 has 12 residues. Germline-derived CDR1 and CDR2 are SQVTM and ANQGSEA. The V segment lost 6 bases and the J segment 5 bases; nucleotides outside the gene matches: 3.

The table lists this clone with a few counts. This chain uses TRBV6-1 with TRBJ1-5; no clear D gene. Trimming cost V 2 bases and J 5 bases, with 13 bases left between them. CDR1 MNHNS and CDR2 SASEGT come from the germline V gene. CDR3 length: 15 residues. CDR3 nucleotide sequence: TGTGCCAGCAGTGAATTAACTCTGCCATATCAGCCCCAGCATTTT. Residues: CASSELTLPYQPQHF.

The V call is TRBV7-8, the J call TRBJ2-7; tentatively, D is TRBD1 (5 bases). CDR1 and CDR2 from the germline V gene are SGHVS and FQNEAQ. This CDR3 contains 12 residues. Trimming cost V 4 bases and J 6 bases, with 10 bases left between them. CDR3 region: CASSWTNSEQYF. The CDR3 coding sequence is TGTGCCAGCAGCTGGACAAACTCCGAGCAGTACTTC.

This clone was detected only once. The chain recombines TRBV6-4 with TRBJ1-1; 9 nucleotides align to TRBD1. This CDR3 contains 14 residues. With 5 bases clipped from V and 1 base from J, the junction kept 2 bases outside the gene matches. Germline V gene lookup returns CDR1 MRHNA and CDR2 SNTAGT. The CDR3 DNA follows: TGTGCCAGCAGTTTGACAGGGGGGAACACTGAAGCTTTCTTT. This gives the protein CASSLTGGNTEAFF.

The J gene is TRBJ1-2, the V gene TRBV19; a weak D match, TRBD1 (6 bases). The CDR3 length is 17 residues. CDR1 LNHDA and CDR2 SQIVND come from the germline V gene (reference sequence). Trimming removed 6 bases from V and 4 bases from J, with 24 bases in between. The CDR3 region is CASSQNTGLADFYGYTF. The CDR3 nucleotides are TGTGCCAGTAGCCAAAACACAGGGTTAGCTGATTTCTATGGCTACACCTTC.